This T cell receptor (beta chain) was recorded in a study of blood T cell repertoires in COVID-19. Study overall: Samples of COVID-19 (acute and convalescent) were obtained from the United States, Italy and Spain. PBMCs, B-cell-depleted T cells, or T cells were the source of the cDNA or gDNA that made up the material.

Authors' methods: Estimation of nucleated cell counts was performed using reference gene primer amplification. Sequencing was performed with immunoSEQ multiplex PCR; in TCRdb, only in-frame clones are kept and a portion is missing. The D gene and trimming were derived from the DNA, and the V and J assignments and clone size from that table. Among 140,000 to 150,000 clones listed, 81% were seen once. Germline V gene lookup returns CDR1 SNHLY and CDR2 FYNNEI. The CDR3 runs 15 residues. Sequencing input: peripheral blood. The clonotype comes from a human donor in a cohort sampled during active COVID-19. V and J are TRBV2 and TRBJ2-5; 7 bases are a match to TRBD2. Near its end, the DNA agrees better with TRBJ2-7, so the J call may be wrong. CDR3: CASSELASGTYEQYF. Here the CDR3 DNA reads TGTGCCAGCAGTGAATTAGCTAGCGGAACCTACGAGCAGTACTTC.